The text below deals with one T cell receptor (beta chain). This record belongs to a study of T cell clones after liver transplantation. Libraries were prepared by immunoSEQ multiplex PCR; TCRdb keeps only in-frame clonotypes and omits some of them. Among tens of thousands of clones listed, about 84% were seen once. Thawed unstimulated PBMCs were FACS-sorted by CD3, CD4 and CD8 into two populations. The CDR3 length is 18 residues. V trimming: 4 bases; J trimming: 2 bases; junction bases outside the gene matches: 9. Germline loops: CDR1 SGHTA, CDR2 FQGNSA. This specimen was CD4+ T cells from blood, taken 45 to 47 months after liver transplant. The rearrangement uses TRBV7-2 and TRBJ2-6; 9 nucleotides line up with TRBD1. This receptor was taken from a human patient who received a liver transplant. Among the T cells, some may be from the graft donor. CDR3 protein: CASSSQVTGGAGANVLTF. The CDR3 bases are TGTGCCAGCAGCTCCCAGGTAACAGGGGGCGCTGGGGCCAACGTCCTGACTTTC.